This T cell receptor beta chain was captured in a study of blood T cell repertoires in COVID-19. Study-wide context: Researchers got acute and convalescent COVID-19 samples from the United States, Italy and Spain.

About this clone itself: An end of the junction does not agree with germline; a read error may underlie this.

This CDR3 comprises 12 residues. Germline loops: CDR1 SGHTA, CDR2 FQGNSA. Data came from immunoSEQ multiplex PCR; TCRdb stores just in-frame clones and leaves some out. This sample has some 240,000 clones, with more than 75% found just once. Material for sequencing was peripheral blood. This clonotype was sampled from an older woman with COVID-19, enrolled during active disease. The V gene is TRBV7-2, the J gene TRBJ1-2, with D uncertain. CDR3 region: CASSLGVAGYAF. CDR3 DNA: TGTGCCAGCAGCTTAGGAGTGGCAGGCTACGCCTTC. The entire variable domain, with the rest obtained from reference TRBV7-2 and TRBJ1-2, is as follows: GAGVSQSPSNKVTEKGKDVELRCDPISGHTALYWYRQSLGQGLEFLIYFQGNSAPDKSGLPSDRFSAERTGGSVSTLTIQRTQQEDSAVYLCASSLGVAGYAFGSGTRLTVV.